The 14 T cell receptor beta chains reported below all come from one sample, sequenced in a study of cytomegalovirus exposure and HLA in healthy donors. The PCR was carried out with 60 Vbeta primers and 13 Jbeta primers. Generated by immunoSEQ multiplex PCR, the TCRdb table keeps only in-frame clones and is missing some. The sample holds over 35,000 clones; about 60% are singletons and the top ten take approximately 8.4%. The sample comprised PBMCs. The receptors stem from a human donor in good health.

CDR3 in DNA: TGTGCCATCAGTGATTCGGGGATTGGTTCACCCCTCCACTTT. As protein: CAISDSGIGSPLHF. This chain joins TRBV10-3 and TRBJ1-6; no reliable D call. Germline CDR1 and CDR2: ENHRY and SYGVKD. V was pared by 3 bases and J by 9 bases, with 12 bases between. This CDR3 region has 14 residues.

The gene calls are TRBV6-5 and TRBJ2-5; TRBD2 matches at 7 bases. The CDR3 runs 15 residues. Trimming cost V 4 bases and J 3 bases; bases outside gene matches: 8. Germline values: CDR1 MNHEY, CDR2 SVGAGI. This CDR3 reads CASSFLAAGEETQYF. The CDR3 DNA reads as TGTGCCAGCAGTTTTCTGGCGGCGGGGGAAGAGACCCAGTACTTC.

This clone was seen a handful of times. The CDR3, as DNA: TGTGCCAGCAGCGTAGGGGGCTTCTACGAGCAGTACTTC. The encoded protein is CASSVGGFYEQYF. This sequence joins TRBV7-9 and TRBJ2-7; 7 bases are a match to TRBD1. Trimming at V came to 5 bases and at J to 3 bases, leaving 4 bases not matched to a gene. CDR3 size: 13 residues. Germline CDR1 reads SEHNR; CDR2 reads FQNEAQ (reference sequence). Looking up the rest from reference TRBV7-9 and TRBJ2-7 gives the full variable domain: DTGVSQNPRHKITKRGQNVTFRCDPISEHNRLYWYRQTLGQGPEFLTYFQNEAQLEKSRLLSDRFSAERPKGSFSTLEIQRTEQGDSAMYLCASSVGGFYEQYFGPGTRLTVT.

This clone was seen more than once but under ten times. V gene TRBV4-1 combines with J gene TRBJ1-3, with D perhaps TRBD1 (6 bases). CDR1 is MGHRA, CDR2 YSYEKL, per germline. Trimming removed 4 bases from V and 0 bases from J, with 10 bases in between. The length of the CDR3 is 15 residues. CDR3 amino acids: CASSRRQDSGNTIYF. CDR3 nucleotide sequence: TGCGCCAGCAGCCGCCGACAGGACTCTGGAAACACCATATATTTT.

This clone is a singleton in its sample. This chain links TRBV7-3 with TRBJ2-5, with 9 bases that match TRBD1. The CDR3 has 15 residues. V shed 4 bases, J shed 5 bases, and the junction held 8 bases outside the gene matches. Germline-derived CDR1 and CDR2 are SGHTA and FQGTGA. CDR3 sequence: CASSWGTGKGETQYF. DNA for the CDR3: TGTGCCAGCAGCTGGGGGACAGGGAAGGGGGAGACCCAGTACTTC.

The J gene is TRBJ2-7, the V gene TRBV30; D perhaps matches TRBD1 (6 bases). Germline V gives CDR1 GTSNPN, CDR2 SVGIG (reference sequence). The CDR3 has 17 residues. The V end lost 2 bases, the J end lost 2 bases, and 22 bases lay between the germline ends. CDR3 protein: CAWSRGFDRRRPYEQYF. CDR3 coding DNA: TGTGCCTGGAGTAGGGGATTTGACAGGCGCCGCCCCTACGAGCAGTACTTC.

Points on this clone: One end of the junction is discordant with germline, which a read error may explain. This sequence joins TRBV11-2 and TRBJ1-1; the D gene is possibly TRBD1 (6 bases). The CDR3 runs to 14 residues. Germline V lookup: CDR1 SGHAT, CDR2 FQNNGV. CDR3 sequence (DNA): TGTGCCAGCAGCTTAAGGACAGCTAACACTGAAGCTCTCTTT. It encodes CASSLRTANTEALF. Variable domain in full (rest from reference TRBV11-2 and TRBJ1-1): EAGVAQSPRYKIIEKRQSVAFWCNPISGHATLYWYQQILGQGPKLLIQFQNNGVVDDSQLPKDRFSAERLKGVDSTLKIQPAKLEDSAVYLCASSLRTANTEALFGQGTRLTVV.

This chain links TRBV21-1 with TRBJ1-5; TRBD1 is the table's D call and was not checked against the DNA. TRBV21-1 is a pseudogene. The CDR3 loop spans 15 amino acids. CDR3 DNA: TGTGCCAGCAGCAAATTAAACGGACAGAATCAGCCCCAGCATTTT. It encodes CASSKLNGQNQPQHF.

This clone came up a few times. J is TRBJ1-3 and V is TRBV4-1; D is perhaps TRBD1 (5 bases). CDR3 length equals 15 residues. V lost 0 bases to trimming and J lost 5 bases, with 11 bases between them. The germline V gene has CDR1 MGHRA and CDR2 YSYEKL. In DNA, the CDR3 is TGCGCCAGCAGCCAAGACGGATGGGGCCGAAACACCATATATTTT. It is translated as CASSQDGWGRNTIYF.

The J gene is TRBJ2-7, the V gene TRBV9; 8 bases line up with TRBD1. Germline V CDR1 and CDR2: SGDLS, YYNGEE. This CDR3 is 14 amino acids long. After removal of 0 bases from V and 4 bases from J, the junction contained 3 bases not matched to a gene. CDR3 residues: CASSVDQGAYEQYF. Here the CDR3 DNA reads TGTGCCAGCAGCGTAGACCAGGGGGCTTACGAGCAGTACTTC.

V and J are TRBV11-2 and TRBJ2-7, with D tentatively TRBD1 (6 bases). The germline V gene encodes CDR1 SGHAT and CDR2 FQNNGV. This CDR3 has 14 amino acids. V lost 0 bases and J 2 bases, leaving 8 bases between the germline ends. The CDR3 spells CASSLDAGAYEQYF. The CDR3, as DNA: TGTGCCAGCAGCTTAGATGCAGGGGCCTACGAGCAGTACTTC.

The CDR3 DNA is TGTGCCACGAGACTCTCTGGAAACACCATATATTTT. This encodes CATRLSGNTIYF. The V and J genes are TRBV11-2 and TRBJ1-3; D remains ambiguous. The CDR3 has 12 amino acids. The V end was cut by 10 bases, the J end by 0 bases, with 7 bases between. Germline V gives CDR1 SGHAT, CDR2 FQNNGV.

This clone was seen just once. The chain joins TRBV19 to TRBJ2-7, with TRBD1 matching 7 bases. Germline CDR1 is LNHDA and CDR2 is SQIVND (reference sequence). The CDR3 extends over 21 amino acids. The trim removed 5 bases at V and 9 bases at J, leaving 34 bases unmatched. The CDR3 DNA is TGTGCCAGTAGTTCAGCCGGGACAGTAAAACACTCTACTAAGGGGGAGAGTGTGCAGTACTTC. The encoded protein is CASSSAGTVKHSTKGESVQYF.

The gene calls are TRBV6-5 and TRBJ1-4, with TRBD1 matching over 9 bases. The CDR3 sequence is 15 residues long. CDR1 and CDR2 from the germline V gene are MNHEY and SVGAGI. Trimming cost V 6 bases and J 6 bases; bases outside gene matches: 8. The CDR3 reads CASSHHRGRDEKLFF. CDR3 in DNA: TGTGCCAGCAGCCACCACAGGGGGCGTGATGAAAAACTGTTTTTT.